This record concerns one T cell receptor (beta chain) sequence. This receptor's antigen is unknown. No quality values exist for individual bases; no much larger clone is one base distant. Library construction relied on PCR. DNA from cultured CD4+ T cells underwent TCR sequencing with the Oncomine TCR Beta short-read assay at the Johns Hopkins FTIC core. The QIAamp micro DNA kit was used to extract genomic DNA from the cultured CD4+ T cells. Oncomine TCR Beta libraries from cultured CD4+ T cells were pooled with unique dual indexes and sequenced on an Illumina iSeq 100. Regarding the original processing steps: Non-productive sequences were filtered out, and CDR3s that did not start with C, did not end with F or W, or were shorter than 7 amino acids were discarded. Antigen-specific clonotypes were identified using the MANAFEST web application through comparison of peptide-stimulated wells with reference and other culture wells. To be called positive, a clone needed an FDR below 0.05, an odds ratio above 5, and a productive frequency above 0.1% in at least two of three replicate wells. Clonotypes that were significantly expanded in both SARS-CoV-2 spike wells and at least one common cold coronavirus spike condition were defined as cross-reactive. Using R version 3.6.1, CDR3 homology was evaluated through Levenshtein distances (stringdist) along with unrooted phylogenetic trees (ape). TCRdb reran the public reads through fastp at Q25 and MiXCR, keeping productive beta chains. Each record represents a unique CDR3 protein, reported with the most common genes and DNA among its rows. These V and J calls derive from TCRdb rather than the authors' analysis. The sample yields just over 14,000 distinct CDR3 sequences; 53% were counted once. Jointly, the top ten make up 9.5% to 15% of the sample.

The data were taken from a study of vaccination and CD4 T cells after COVID-19 (dated by TCRdb to between 2020 and 2023). At the level of the whole study: Convalescent patients had a positive SARS-CoV-2 result on nasal swab PCR, and of these patients, under ten had mild disease and one had severe disease. Post-vaccine blood samples were taken a median of about 72 days after the second vaccine dose, with a range of about 13 to 250 days. In 10 COVID-19 convalescent patients and several infection-naive healthy vaccine recipients, researchers compared the spike-specific CD4+ TCR repertoire from before mRNA vaccination with the repertoire from after. Six males and four females were included in the convalescent cohort, with two Hispanic individuals, seven Caucasians, two Asians and one multiracial person represented. Control cultures received a CEFX viral epitope pool as the positive control, an HIV-1 Nef peptide pool as the negative control, or no peptide. Post-COVID blood samples from convalescent patients were collected a median of 101 days after diagnosis, with a range of roughly 30 to 170 days. Participants got two doses of the Pfizer-BioNTech BNT162b2 vaccine (n=8) or two doses of the Moderna mRNA-1273 vaccine (n=2). Overlapping spike peptide pools from SARS-CoV-2 and from the common cold coronaviruses HCoV-NL63, HCoV-OC43 and HCoV-229E were used as culture stimuli.

Reading the label with the study, this specimen's treatment or condition is: roughly 11-day PBMC culture with coronavirus spike peptide pools or control peptides (ViraFEST assay). The ViraFEST assay, used in the study, expanded antigen-specific T cells with peptide pools and then identified the expanded clonotypes through TCR sequencing. The positive SARS-CoV-2 PCR tests of the convalescent patients were dated from March to December 2020, before the Alpha, Beta and Delta variants emerged in the United States. Each well held 2.2 million or so PBMCs cultured in IMDM containing approximately 5% human AB serum and approximately 9.4 IU/ml IL-2, with 8.5 to 10 ug/ml peptide pools added. Half of the culture medium was replaced with fresh IL-2-containing medium on days 3 and 7. CD4+ T cells were isolated after around 9 days of culture through negative selection using the EasySep CD4+ T cell isolation kit. Ficoll-Paque Plus gradient centrifugation was used to isolate PBMCs from whole blood, and the isolated PBMCs were then either used fresh or cryopreserved at -140C. Culture conditions were generally each tested in triplicate wells.

What the research found in general, with its limitations: An increase in the median number of SARS-CoV-2-reactive clonotypes from approximately 20 after infection to 38 after vaccination was observed, but the change was not found to be significant. Of the vaccine-specific clones in convalescent patients, 304 of 307, or nearly all, reacted only to SARS-CoV-2 spike and did not cross-react with common cold coronaviruses. The number of convalescent patients in the study was relatively small, and the study did not examine early timepoints following natural infection. In convalescent patients, a median around 84% of post-vaccine SARS-CoV-2-reactive clones were detected only after vaccination, and vaccine-specific priming was suggested by this finding.

As encoded in the germline V gene, CDR1 is SGDLS while CDR2 is YYNGEE. V was cut back by 4 bases and J by 4 bases, leaving a gap of 17 bases between them. The CDR3 holds 15 amino acids from the cysteine to the phenylalanine. The only DNA kept is the CDR3, 45 bases in frame from the first base. The source is a human donor who had recovered from COVID-19. Sequenced: CD4+ T cells from blood, cultured in vitro. The V and J segments used are TRBV9 and TRBJ1-1, with no D gene named confidently. CDR3 region: CASSPLTVSGTEAFF. The nucleotides are TGTGCCAGCAGCCCTCTTACGGTGAGTGGCACTGAAGCTTTCTTT.